The 26 T cell receptor beta chains listed next were all sequenced from one sample in a study of cytomegalovirus exposure and HLA in healthy donors. The PCR was carried out with 60 Vbeta primers and 13 Jbeta primers. The table came from immunoSEQ multiplex PCR; TCRdb's copy has only in-frame clones and leaves some out. The sample holds tens of thousands of clones, roughly 81% seen once. Sequenced material: PBMCs. These receptors were collected from a woman in her twenties or thirties in good health and CMV-seronegative.

The chain recombines TRBV30 with TRBJ1-2; D uncertain. The germline CDR1 and CDR2 sequences are GTSNPN and SVGIG (reference sequence). V was clipped by 0 bases and J by 8 bases, with 16 bases between them. This CDR3 is built from 14 residues. The CDR3 sequence is CAWSVLLSRGGYTF. In DNA, the CDR3 is TGTGCCTGGAGTGTACTTCTGAGCCGAGGGGGCTACACCTTC.

Of note for this clone: The junction and the germline gene differ at one end; a read error may be behind it. V usage is TRBV7-9 and J usage is TRBJ1-1; 8 bases are a match to TRBD1. Germline V lookup: CDR1 SEHNR, CDR2 FQNEAQ (reference sequence). The CDR3 is made up of 12 amino acids. The chain's CDR3 is CSSSPGTGQAFF. CDR3 nucleotide sequence: TGTTCCAGCAGCCCCGGGACAGGCCAAGCTTTCTTT.

This clone has a single count. The chain carries TRBV6-4 and TRBJ2-1, with D maybe TRBD2 (7 bases). The germline CDR1 and CDR2 sequences are MRHNA and SNTAGT. There are 15 residues in the CDR3. The V and J ends lost 4 bases and 9 bases respectively, with 19 bases between them. CDR3: CASSVVGGAPGEQFF. The DNA of the CDR3 is TGTGCCAGCAGTGTAGTAGGGGGGGCGCCTGGTGAGCAGTTCTTC.

The chain employs TRBV18 and TRBJ1-1, with D unresolved. The CDR3 loop spans 13 amino acids. Germline CDR1 is KGHSH and CDR2 is LQKENI. The germline V and J ends were trimmed by 2 bases and 3 bases, with 7 bases remaining between them. Written as DNA, the CDR3 is TGTGCCAGCTCACCAATCGGGGACACTGAAGCTTTCTTT. Translation: CASSPIGDTEAFF.

This chain connects TRBV5-8 to TRBJ1-1; D possibly corresponds to TRBD1 (5 bases). CDR1 is SGHTS, CDR2 YDEGEE, per germline. Trimming removed 6 bases at V and 1 base at J, with 10 bases between. The CDR3 totals 13 residues. DNA of the CDR3: TGTGCCAGCAACTCAGGGCGGAACACTGAAGCTTTCTTT. The encoded protein is CASNSGRNTEAFF.

This clone showed up just a few times. The chain combines TRBV4-2 with TRBJ2-7; tentatively, D is TRBD1 (5 bases). CDR1 is LGHNA and CDR2 is YNFKEQ in the germline V gene. The CDR3 totals 14 residues. V was shortened by 9 bases and J by 1 base, with 16 bases between the two germline ends. CDR3 protein: CARLSTARSYEQYF. Written as DNA, the CDR3 is TGTGCCAGACTGTCGACAGCTCGTTCCTACGAGCAGTACTTC.

The V and J genes are TRBV28 and TRBJ2-7; the D gene is possibly TRBD2 (6 bases). The CDR3 extends over 14 amino acids. Germline V gene sequence: CDR1 MDHEN, CDR2 SYDVKM. V lost 4 bases, J lost 4 bases, and 14 bases lay in between. The CDR3 protein is CASSYPSGEYEQYF. CDR3 nucleotide sequence: TGTGCCAGCAGTTACCCGTCGGGAGAGTACGAGCAGTACTTC.

The chain links TRBV10-3 to TRBJ2-2; tentatively, D is TRBD1 (5 bases). CDR1 is ENHRY and CDR2 is SYGVKD in the germline V gene. V was shortened by 11 bases and J by 6 bases, with 16 bases between the two germline ends. The CDR3 has 13 residues. CDR3 protein: CASTRVGSGELFF. The CDR3 DNA reads as TGTGCCTCCACCAGGGTAGGATCCGGGGAGCTGTTTTTT.

This clone was counted a single time. This sequence joins TRBV16 and TRBJ2-1; a possible D gene is TRBD2 (6 bases). Germline CDR1 and CDR2: KGHSY and FQNENV. The CDR3 has 17 amino acids. V dropped 2 bases and J dropped 1 base, with 15 bases sitting between them. CDR3 residues: CASSQIGMTSSYNEQFF. CDR3 bases: TGTGCCAGCAGCCAAATCGGGATGACTAGTTCCTACAATGAGCAGTTCTTC.

The rearrangement links TRBV28 to TRBJ2-2; 13 bases align to TRBD2. V shed 7 bases and J 0 bases; nucleotides not matched to a gene: 8. Germline CDR1 and CDR2: MDHEN and SYDVKM. The CDR3 is 18 amino acids. CDR3 sequence: CASNPPGLAGPNTGELFF. DNA for the CDR3: TGTGCCAGCAATCCCCCGGGACTAGCGGGGCCGAACACCGGGGAGCTGTTTTTT.

The sample holds a few counts of this clone. CDR3 nucleotides: TGTGCCAGCAGTTACAGGACTATCTCCTACAATGAGCAGTTCTTC. Its translation: CASSYRTISYNEQFF. The gene calls are TRBV6-5 and TRBJ2-1; D may be TRBD2 (6 bases). The V gene lost 2 bases and the J gene lost 0 bases, with 8 bases spanning the gap. The V gene's germline CDR1 is MNHEY and CDR2 SVGAGI. The CDR3 loop spans 15 amino acids.

The J gene is TRBJ2-5, the V gene TRBV7-2; 8 bases are a match to TRBD2. V gave up 1 base and J gave up 4 bases; unmatched junction bases: 8. The germline V gene has CDR1 SGHTA and CDR2 FQGNSA. The CDR3 runs 16 residues. The CDR3 DNA follows: TGTGCCAGCAGCTTAGGGGCAGGGCGGGAGGTAGAGACCCAGTACTTC. It encodes CASSLGAGREVETQYF. Based on the CDR3 plus reference TRBV7-2 and TRBJ2-5, the full variable domain is GAGVSQSPSNKVTEKGKDVELRCDPISGHTALYWYRQSLGQGLEFLIYFQGNSAPDKSGLPSDRFSAERTGGSVSTLTIQRTQQEDSAVYLCASSLGAGREVETQYFGPGTRLLVL.

The V and J genes are TRBV28 and TRBJ2-7; possible D gene TRBD1, 6 bases. Germline loops: CDR1 MDHEN, CDR2 SYDVKM. The CDR3 sequence is 15 residues long. V lost 7 bases and J 0 bases, leaving 16 bases between the germline ends. CDR3 residues: CASIPSGTSSYEQYF. CDR3 bases: TGTGCCAGCATACCCTCCGGGACAAGCTCCTACGAGCAGTACTTC.

The CDR3 spells CASSSESGNSPLHF. The CDR3 DNA follows: TGCGCCAGCAGCTCGGAGAGTGGTAATTCACCCCTCCACTTT. V and J are TRBV5-1 and TRBJ1-6, with D hard to call. CDR1 SGHRS and CDR2 YFSETQ come from the germline V gene. The CDR3 runs 14 residues. V lost 3 bases, J lost 6 bases, and 10 bases lay in between.

This sequence joins TRBV11-2 and TRBJ2-5; a possible D gene is TRBD2 (5 bases). There are 17 residues in the CDR3. Germline CDR1 and CDR2: SGHAT and FQNNGV. V was shortened by 1 base and J by 0 bases, with 15 bases between the two germline ends. DNA for the CDR3: TGTGCCAGCAGCTTAGTCAGAGCGGTGAGGTACCAAGAGACCCAGTACTTC. It is translated as CASSLVRAVRYQETQYF.

The rearrangement links TRBV28 to TRBJ2-2, with a tentative D call TRBD1 (6 bases). The CDR3 contains 15 residues. The germline CDR1 and CDR2 sequences are MDHEN and SYDVKM. The V gene lost 2 bases and the J gene lost 3 bases, with 10 bases spanning the gap. CDR3 sequence: CASSLIGGDTGELFF. The CDR3 DNA follows: TGTGCCAGCAGTTTAATTGGGGGCGACACCGGGGAGCTGTTTTTT.

The rearrangement joins TRBV2 to TRBJ1-5; D might be TRBD1 (6 bases). Trimming took 2 bases from V and 2 from J, leaving 13 bases between them. The CDR3 totals 16 residues. Germline CDR1 and CDR2: SNHLY and FYNNEI. CDR3 amino acids: CASSESGGQGNQPQHF. As DNA, the CDR3 is TGTGCCAGCAGTGAAAGTGGGGGACAAGGCAATCAGCCCCAGCATTTT.

The rearrangement uses TRBV4-3 and TRBJ2-6; D gene ambiguous. The CDR3 is made up of 13 amino acids. Trimming cost V 8 bases and J 0 bases, with 5 bases left between them. The germline CDR1 and CDR2 sequences are LGHNA and YSLEER. This CDR3 is CASRRSGANVLTF. In DNA form, the CDR3 reads TGCGCCAGCCGTCGCTCTGGGGCCAACGTCCTGACTTTC.

The chain combines TRBV7-6 with TRBJ1-5; no clear D gene. The CDR3 sequence is 18 residues long. In germline, CDR1 is SGHVS, CDR2 FNYEAQ. The V and J ends lost 5 bases and 5 bases respectively, with 25 bases between them. CDR3 loop: CASSPTPVGEIPYQPQHF. CDR3 bases: TGTGCCAGCAGCCCTACCCCTGTGGGAGAGATACCATATCAGCCCCAGCATTTT.

This chain connects TRBV27 to TRBJ2-3, with D uncertain. V lost 5 bases and J 0 bases, leaving 3 bases between the germline ends. Per the germline V gene, CDR1 is MNHEY and CDR2 is SMNVEV (reference sequence). The CDR3 length is 12 residues. CDR3 residues: CASSHSTDTQYF. Here the CDR3 DNA reads TGTGCCAGCAGTCATAGCACAGATACGCAGTATTTT.

This clone was seen a few times. The J gene is TRBJ2-5, the V gene TRBV5-4, with 7 bases identical to TRBD2. V dropped 4 bases and J dropped 2; count of bases not matched to a gene: 2. The CDR3 covers 13 residues. From germline, CDR1 is SGHNT and CDR2 YYREEE (reference sequence). CDR3 region: CASSQREQETQYF. CDR3 bases: TGTGCCAGCAGCCAGCGGGAACAAGAGACCCAGTACTTC.

The chain uses TRBV6-5 and TRBJ1-5; TRBD1 matches 7 bases. V lost 6 bases, J lost 2 bases, and 4 bases stayed unmatched. The CDR3 is 14 amino acids. From germline, CDR1 is MNHEY and CDR2 SVGAGI. The CDR3 spells CASRQGTGNQPQHF. CDR3 nucleotide sequence: TGTGCCAGCAGACAGGGGACCGGCAATCAGCCCCAGCATTTT.

This chain uses TRBV28 with TRBJ2-1, with 9 positions matching TRBD2. J was trimmed by 6 bases and V by 6 bases; bases with no gene match: 12. CDR3 length: 16 residues. Germline V gene sequence: CDR1 MDHEN, CDR2 SYDVKM. CDR3 amino acids: CASSSPAGGVPNEQFF. The CDR3, as DNA: TGTGCCAGCAGCTCCCCGGCGGGAGGGGTGCCCAATGAGCAGTTCTTC.

The rearrangement uses TRBV4-1 and TRBJ2-2; D not certain. The CDR3 extends over 12 amino acids. Trimming left V 3 bases short and J 5 bases short, with 4 bases between. Germline V gene sequence: CDR1 MGHRA, CDR2 YSYEKL. The DNA of the CDR3 is TGCGCCAGCAGCCACCCGACCGGGGAGCTGTTTTTT. The encoded protein is CASSHPTGELFF.

This sequence joins TRBV4-1 and TRBJ1-2; TRBD1 might be the D (5 bases). V gave up 1 base and J gave up 6 bases, with 12 bases separating them. Per the germline V gene, CDR1 is MGHRA and CDR2 is YSYEKL. This CDR3 region has 14 residues. The CDR3 DNA reads as TGCGCCAGCAGCCAAGTAAGGAGGGGAAATGGCTACACCTTC. This translates into CASSQVRRGNGYTF.

The rearrangement joins TRBV7-2 to TRBJ2-1, with TRBD2 identical over 12 bases. The CDR3 loop spans 15 amino acids. CDR1 and CDR2 (germline): SGHTA, FQGNSA. Unmatched junction bases numbered 7, after V lost 3 bases and J lost 10 bases. The CDR3 nucleotides read TGTGCCAGCAGCTTTAGGACTAGCGGGGCAGGGGAGCAGTTCTTC. This gives the protein CASSFRTSGAGEQFF.